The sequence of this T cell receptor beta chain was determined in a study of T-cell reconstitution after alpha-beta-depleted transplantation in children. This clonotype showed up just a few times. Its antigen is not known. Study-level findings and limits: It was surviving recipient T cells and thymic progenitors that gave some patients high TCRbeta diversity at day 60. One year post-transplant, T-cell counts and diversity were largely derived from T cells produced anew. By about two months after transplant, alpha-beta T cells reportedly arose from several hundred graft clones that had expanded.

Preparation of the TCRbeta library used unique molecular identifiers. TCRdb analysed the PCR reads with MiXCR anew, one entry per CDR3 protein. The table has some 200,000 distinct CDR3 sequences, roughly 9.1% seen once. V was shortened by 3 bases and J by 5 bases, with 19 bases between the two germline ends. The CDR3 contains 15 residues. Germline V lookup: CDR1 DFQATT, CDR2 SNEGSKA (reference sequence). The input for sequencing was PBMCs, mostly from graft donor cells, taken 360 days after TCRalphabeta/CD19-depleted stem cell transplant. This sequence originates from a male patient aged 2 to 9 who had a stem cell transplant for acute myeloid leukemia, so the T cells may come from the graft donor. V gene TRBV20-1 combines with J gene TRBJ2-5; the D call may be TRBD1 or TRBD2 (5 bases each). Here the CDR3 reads CSARGARRVPETQYF. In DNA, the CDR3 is TGCAGTGCTAGGGGAGCTCGCAGGGTTCCGGAGACCCAGTACTTC.